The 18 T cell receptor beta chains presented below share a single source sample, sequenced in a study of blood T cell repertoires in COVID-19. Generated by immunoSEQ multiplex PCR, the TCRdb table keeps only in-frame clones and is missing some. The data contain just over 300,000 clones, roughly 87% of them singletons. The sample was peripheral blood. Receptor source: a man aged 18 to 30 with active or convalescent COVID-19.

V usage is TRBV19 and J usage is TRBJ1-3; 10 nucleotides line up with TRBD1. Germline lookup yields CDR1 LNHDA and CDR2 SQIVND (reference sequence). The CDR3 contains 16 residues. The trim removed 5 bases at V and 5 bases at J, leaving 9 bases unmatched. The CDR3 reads CASSSTGTGERNTIYF. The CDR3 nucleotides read TGTGCCAGTAGTTCAACCGGGACAGGGGAGCGAAACACCATATATTTT.

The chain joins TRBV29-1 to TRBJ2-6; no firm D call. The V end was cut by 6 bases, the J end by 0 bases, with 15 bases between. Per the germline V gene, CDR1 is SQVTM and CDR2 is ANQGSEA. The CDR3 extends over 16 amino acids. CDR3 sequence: CSVAGMKFSGANVLTF. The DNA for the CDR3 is TGCAGCGTGGCAGGAATGAAATTCTCTGGGGCCAACGTCCTGACTTTC. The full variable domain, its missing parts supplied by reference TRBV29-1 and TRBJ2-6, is SAVISQKPSRDICQRGTSLTIQCQVDSQVTMMFWYRQQPGQSLTLIATANQGSEATYESGFVIDKFPISRPNLTFSTLTVSNMSPEDSSIYLCSVAGMKFSGANVLTFGAGSRLTVL.

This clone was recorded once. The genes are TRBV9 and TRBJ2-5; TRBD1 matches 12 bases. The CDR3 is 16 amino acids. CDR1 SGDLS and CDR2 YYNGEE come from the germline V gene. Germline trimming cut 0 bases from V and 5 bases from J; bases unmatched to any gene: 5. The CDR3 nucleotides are TGTGCCAGCAGCGTAGAGGGACAGGGGGCTAGGGAGACCCAGTACTTC. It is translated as CASSVEGQGARETQYF.

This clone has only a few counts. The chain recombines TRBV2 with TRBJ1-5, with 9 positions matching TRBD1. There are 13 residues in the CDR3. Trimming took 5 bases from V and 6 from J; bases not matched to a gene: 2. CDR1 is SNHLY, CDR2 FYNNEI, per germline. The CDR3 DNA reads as TGTGCCAGCAGTACAGGGGGCGGTCAGCCCCAGCATTTT. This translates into CASSTGGGQPQHF.

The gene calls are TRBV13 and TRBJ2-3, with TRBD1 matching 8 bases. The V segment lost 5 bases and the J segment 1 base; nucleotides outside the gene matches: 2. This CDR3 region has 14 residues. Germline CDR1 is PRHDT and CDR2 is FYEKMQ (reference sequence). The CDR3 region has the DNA TGTGCCAGCAGCGCCAGGGGGCGCACAGATACGCAGTATTTT. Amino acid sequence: CASSARGRTDTQYF.

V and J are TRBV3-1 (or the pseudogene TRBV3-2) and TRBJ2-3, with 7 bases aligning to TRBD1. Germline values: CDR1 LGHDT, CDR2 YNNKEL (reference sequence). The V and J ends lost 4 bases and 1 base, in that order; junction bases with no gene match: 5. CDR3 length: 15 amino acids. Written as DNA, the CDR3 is TGTGCCAGCAGCCCTATTACAGGGGGCACAGATACGCAGTATTTT. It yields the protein CASSPITGGTDTQYF.

The CDR3 nucleotides are TGTGCCATCAGCAGGGAGGCCTACGAGCAGTACTTC. Its translation: CAISREAYEQYF. The chain combines TRBV10-3 with TRBJ2-7, with a possible D match to TRBD2 (6 bases). This CDR3 region has 12 residues. Germline CDR1 ENHRY, CDR2 SYGVKD. V gave up 6 bases and J gave up 2 bases, with 8 bases separating them.

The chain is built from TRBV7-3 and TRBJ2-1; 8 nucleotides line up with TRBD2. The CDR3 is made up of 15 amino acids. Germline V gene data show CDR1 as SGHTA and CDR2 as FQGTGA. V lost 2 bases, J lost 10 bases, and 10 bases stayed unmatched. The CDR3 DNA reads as TGTGCCAGCAGCTTAGAGGCGGGAGGCGTACACGAGCAGTTCTTC. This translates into CASSLEAGGVHEQFF.

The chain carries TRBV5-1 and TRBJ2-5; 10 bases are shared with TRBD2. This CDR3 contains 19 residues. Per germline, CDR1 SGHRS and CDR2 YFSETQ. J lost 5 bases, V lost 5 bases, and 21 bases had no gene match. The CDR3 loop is CASREGGLAGVTTQETQYF. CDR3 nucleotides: TGCGCCAGCAGGGAGGGAGGGCTAGCGGGAGTAACGACCCAGGAGACCCAGTACTTC.

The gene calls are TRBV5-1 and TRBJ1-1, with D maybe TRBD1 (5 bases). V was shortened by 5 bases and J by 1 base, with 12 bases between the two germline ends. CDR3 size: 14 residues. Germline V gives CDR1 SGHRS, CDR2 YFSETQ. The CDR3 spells CASRPTESNTEAFF. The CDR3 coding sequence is TGCGCCAGCAGACCGACAGAGTCGAACACTGAAGCTTTCTTT. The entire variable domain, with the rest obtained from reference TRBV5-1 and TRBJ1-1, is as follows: KAGVTQTPRYLIKTRGQQVTLSCSPISGHRSVSWYQQTPGQGLQFLFEYFSETQRNKGNFPGRFSGRQFSNSRSEMNVSTLELGDSALYLCASRPTESNTEAFFGQGTRLTVV.

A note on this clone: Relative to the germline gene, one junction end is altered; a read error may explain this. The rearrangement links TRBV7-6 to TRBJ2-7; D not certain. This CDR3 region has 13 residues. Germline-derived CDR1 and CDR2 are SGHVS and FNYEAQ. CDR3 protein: CASSLGELGLRHF. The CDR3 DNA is TGTGCCAGCAGCTTAGGTGAATTGGGCCTTAGACACTTC.

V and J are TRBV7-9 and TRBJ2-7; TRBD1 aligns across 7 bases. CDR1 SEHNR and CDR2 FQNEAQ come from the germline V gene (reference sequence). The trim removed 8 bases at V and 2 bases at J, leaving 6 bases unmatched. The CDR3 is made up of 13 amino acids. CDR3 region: CASEGQPTYEQYF. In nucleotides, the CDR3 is TGTGCCAGCGAGGGACAGCCTACCTACGAGCAGTACTTC.

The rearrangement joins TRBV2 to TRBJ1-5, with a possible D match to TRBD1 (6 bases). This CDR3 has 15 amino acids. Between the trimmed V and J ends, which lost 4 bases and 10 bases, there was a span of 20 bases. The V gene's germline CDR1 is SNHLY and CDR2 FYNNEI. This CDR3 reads CASSVDQGPRVPQHF. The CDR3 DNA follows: TGTGCCAGCAGTGTCGATCAGGGGCCCCGTGTACCCCAGCATTTT.

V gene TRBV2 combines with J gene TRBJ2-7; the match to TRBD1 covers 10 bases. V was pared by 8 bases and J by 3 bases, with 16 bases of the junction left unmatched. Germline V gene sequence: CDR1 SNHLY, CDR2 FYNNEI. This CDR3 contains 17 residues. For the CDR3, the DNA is TGTGCCAGCGGCCGGGCCGGGACAGGGGCAAAGAACTACGAGCAGTACTTC. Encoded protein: CASGRAGTGAKNYEQYF.

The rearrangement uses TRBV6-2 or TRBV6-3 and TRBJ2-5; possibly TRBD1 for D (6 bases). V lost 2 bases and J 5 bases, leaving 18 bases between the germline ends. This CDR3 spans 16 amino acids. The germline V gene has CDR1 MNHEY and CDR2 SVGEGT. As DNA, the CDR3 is TGTGCCAGCAGTTACCTTGGGGACATTCGGAGCGAGACCCAGTACTTC. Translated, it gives CASSYLGDIRSETQYF.

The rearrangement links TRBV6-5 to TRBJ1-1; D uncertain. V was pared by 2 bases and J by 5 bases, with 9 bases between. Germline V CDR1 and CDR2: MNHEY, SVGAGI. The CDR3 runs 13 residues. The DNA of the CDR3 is TGTGCCAGCAGTTACGGAGGGAGGACTGAAGCTTTCTTT. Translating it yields CASSYGGRTEAFF.

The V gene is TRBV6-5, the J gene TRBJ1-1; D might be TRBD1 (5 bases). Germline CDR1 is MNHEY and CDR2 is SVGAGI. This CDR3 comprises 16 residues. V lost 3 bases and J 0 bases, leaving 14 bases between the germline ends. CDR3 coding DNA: TGTGCCAGCAGTTATTCTGAGACAGAGTTGAACACTGAAGCTTTCTTT. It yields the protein CASSYSETELNTEAFF.

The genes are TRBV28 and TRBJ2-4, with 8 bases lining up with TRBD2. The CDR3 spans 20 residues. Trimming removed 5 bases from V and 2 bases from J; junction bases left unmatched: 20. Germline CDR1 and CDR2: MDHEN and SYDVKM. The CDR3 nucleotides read TGTGCCAGCAGTCCAACCGGGGGGGACTTTTCAGAGGGAACCAAAAACATTCAGTACTTC. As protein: CASSPTGGDFSEGTKNIQYF. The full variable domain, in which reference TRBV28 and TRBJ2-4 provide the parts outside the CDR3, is DVKVTQSSRYLVKRTGEKVFLECVQDMDHENMFWYRQDPGLGLRLIYFSYDVKMKEKGDIPEGYSVSREKKERFSLILESASTNQTSMYLCASSPTGGDFSEGTKNIQYFGAGTRLSVL.